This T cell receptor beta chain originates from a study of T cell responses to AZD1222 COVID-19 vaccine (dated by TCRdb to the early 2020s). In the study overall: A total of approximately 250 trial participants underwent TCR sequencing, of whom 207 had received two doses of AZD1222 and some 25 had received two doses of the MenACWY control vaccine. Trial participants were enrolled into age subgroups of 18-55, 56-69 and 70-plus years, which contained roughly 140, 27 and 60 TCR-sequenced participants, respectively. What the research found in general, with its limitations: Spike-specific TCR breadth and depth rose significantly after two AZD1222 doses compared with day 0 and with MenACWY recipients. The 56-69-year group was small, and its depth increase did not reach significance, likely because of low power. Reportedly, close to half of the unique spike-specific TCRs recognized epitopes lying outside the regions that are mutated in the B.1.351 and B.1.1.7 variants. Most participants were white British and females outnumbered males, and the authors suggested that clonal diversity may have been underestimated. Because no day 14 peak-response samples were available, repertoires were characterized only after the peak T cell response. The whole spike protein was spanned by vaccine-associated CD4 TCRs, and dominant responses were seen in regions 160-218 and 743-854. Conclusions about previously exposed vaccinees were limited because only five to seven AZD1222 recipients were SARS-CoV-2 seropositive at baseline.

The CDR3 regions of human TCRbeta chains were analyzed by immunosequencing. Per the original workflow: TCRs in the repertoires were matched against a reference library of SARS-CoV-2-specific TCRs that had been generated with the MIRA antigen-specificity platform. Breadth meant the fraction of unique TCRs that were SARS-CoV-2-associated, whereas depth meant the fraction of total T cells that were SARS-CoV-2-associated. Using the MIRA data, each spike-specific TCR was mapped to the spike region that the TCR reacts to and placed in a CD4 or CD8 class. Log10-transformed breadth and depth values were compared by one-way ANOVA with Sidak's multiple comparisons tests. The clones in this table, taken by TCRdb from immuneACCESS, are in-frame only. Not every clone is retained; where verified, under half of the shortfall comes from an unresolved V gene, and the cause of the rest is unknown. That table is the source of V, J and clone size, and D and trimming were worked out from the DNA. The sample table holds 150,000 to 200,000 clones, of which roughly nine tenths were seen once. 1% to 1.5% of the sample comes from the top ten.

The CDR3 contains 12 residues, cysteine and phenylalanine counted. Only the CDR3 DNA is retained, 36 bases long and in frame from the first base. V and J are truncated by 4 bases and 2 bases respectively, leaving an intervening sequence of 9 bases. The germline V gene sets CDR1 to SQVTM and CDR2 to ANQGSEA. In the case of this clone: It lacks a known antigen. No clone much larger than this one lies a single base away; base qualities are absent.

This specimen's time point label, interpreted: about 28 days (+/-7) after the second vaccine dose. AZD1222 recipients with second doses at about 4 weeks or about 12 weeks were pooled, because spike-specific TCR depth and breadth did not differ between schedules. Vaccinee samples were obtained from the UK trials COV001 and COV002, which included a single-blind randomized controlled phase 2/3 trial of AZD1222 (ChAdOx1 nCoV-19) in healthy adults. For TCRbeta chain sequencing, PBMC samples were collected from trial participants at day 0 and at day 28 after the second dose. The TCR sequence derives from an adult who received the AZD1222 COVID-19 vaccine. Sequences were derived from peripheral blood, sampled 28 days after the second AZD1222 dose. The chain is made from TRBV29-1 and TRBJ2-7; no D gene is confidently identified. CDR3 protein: CSVGPTAYEQYF. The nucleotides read TGCAGCGTTGGGCCAACCGCCTACGAGCAGTACTTC.